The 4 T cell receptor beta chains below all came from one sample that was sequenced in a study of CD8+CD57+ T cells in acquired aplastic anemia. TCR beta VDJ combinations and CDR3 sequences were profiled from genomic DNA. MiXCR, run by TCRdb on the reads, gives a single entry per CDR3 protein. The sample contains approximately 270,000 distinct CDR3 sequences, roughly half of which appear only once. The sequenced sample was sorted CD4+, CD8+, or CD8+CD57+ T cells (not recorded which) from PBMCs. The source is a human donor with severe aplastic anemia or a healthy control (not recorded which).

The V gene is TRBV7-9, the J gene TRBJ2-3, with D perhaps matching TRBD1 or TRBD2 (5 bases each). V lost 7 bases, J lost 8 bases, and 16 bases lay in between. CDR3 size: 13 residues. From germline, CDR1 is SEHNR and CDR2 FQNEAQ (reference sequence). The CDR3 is CASNAAGAATQYF. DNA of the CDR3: TGTGCCAGCAACGCGGCCGGGGCCGCTACGCAGTATTTT. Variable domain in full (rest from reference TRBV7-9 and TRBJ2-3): DTGVSQNPRHKITKRGQNVTFRCDPISEHNRLYWYRQTLGQGPEFLTYFQNEAQLEKSRLLSDRFSAERPKGSFSTLEIQRTEQGDSAMYLCASNAAGAATQYFGPGTRLTVL.

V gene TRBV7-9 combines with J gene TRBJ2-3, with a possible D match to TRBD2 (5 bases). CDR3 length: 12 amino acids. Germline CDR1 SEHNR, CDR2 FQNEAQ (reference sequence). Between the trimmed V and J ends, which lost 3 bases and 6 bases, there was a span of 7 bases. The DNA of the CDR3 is TGTGCCAGCAGCTTCTCGGGGGATACGCAGTATTTT. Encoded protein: CASSFSGDTQYF.

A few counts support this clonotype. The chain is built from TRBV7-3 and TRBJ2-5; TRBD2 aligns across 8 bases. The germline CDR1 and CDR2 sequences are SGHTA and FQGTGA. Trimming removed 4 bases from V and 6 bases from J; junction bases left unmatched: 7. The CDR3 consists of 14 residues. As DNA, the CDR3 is TGTGCCAGCAGCTCCGGGGGGGCAGGGAAGACCCAGTACTTC. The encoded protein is CASSSGGAGKTQYF.

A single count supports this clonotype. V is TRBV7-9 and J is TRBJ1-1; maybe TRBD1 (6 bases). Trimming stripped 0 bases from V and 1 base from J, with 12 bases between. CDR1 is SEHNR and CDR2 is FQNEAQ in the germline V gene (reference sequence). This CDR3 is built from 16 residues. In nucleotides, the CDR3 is TGTGCCAGCAGCTTAGCCGGGGGGCCTTCGAACACTGAAGCTTTCTTT. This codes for CASSLAGGPSNTEAFF.